The 31 T cell receptor beta chains presented below share a single source sample, sequenced in a study of CD8 T cells in ankylosing spondylitis. TCRdb fed the 5' RACE reads into MiXCR, producing one record per CDR3 protein. Counted here are approximately 250,000 distinct CDR3 sequences, roughly 32% occurring once; the ten biggest clones make up roughly 4.2%. Sequenced material: blood, either unsorted or a sorted T cell fraction (not recorded which). The receptors shown here come from a male donor with ankylosing spondylitis or in good health (not recorded which).

The V and J genes are TRBV20-1 and TRBJ2-3, with 7 nucleotides matching TRBD2. This CDR3 has 15 residues. The junction had 5 bases not matched to a gene; V was cut back by 0 bases and J by 2 bases. Germline-derived CDR1 and CDR2 are DFQATT and SNEGSKA (reference sequence). CDR3 amino acids: CSARDLAGVTDTQYF. CDR3 in DNA: TGCAGTGCTAGAGACCTGGCGGGGGTCACAGATACGCAGTATTTT.

The rearrangement uses TRBV12-3 or TRBV12-4 and TRBJ2-7; 7 nucleotides match TRBD2. The CDR3 runs to 13 residues. J was trimmed by 5 bases and V by 2 bases; bases with no gene match: 3. The CDR3 coding sequence is TGTGCCAGCAGTTTACTCCGGGGGGACGAGCAGTACTTC. Protein sequence: CASSLLRGDEQYF.

The chain is built from TRBV21-1 and TRBJ2-7. TRBV21-1 is classified as a pseudogene. The CDR3 covers 11 residues. The chain's CDR3 is CASSAPSEQYF. CDR3 nucleotide sequence: TGTGCCAGCAGTGCCCCCTCCGAGCAGTACTTC.

J is TRBJ1-1 and V is TRBV7-6, with TRBD1 matching 9 bases. V shed 1 base and J 2 bases; nucleotides not matched to a gene: 5. Per the germline V gene, CDR1 is SGHVS and CDR2 is FNYEAQ. The CDR3 spans 16 residues. For the CDR3, the DNA is TGTGCCAGCAGCTTAGTTCCACAGGGGGCTAACACTGAAGCTTTCTTT. Its translation: CASSLVPQGANTEAFF.

This clonotype came up a few times. CDR3: CSVAGDRTGELFF. In DNA form, the CDR3 reads TGCAGCGTTGCTGGGGATAGGACCGGGGAGCTGTTTTTT. V gene TRBV29-1 combines with J gene TRBJ2-2; unclear D gene. The CDR3 extends over 13 amino acids. V gave up 4 bases and J gave up 5 bases, with 11 bases separating them. Germline V CDR1 and CDR2: SQVTM, ANQGSEA.

The chain combines TRBV29-1 with TRBJ1-2; unclear D gene. V was shortened by 6 bases and J by 8 bases, with 13 bases between the two germline ends. Germline V gene sequence: CDR1 SQVTM, CDR2 ANQGSEA. The CDR3 is 11 amino acids. The CDR3 nucleotides are TGCAGCGTCTCTTGGGTGGGCGGCTACACCTTC. It is translated as CSVSWVGGYTF. The full variable domain, in which reference TRBV29-1 and TRBJ1-2 provide the parts outside the CDR3, is SAVISQKPSRDICQRGTSLTIQCQVDSQVTMMFWYRQQPGQSLTLIATANQGSEATYESGFVIDKFPISRPNLTFSTLTVSNMSPEDSSIYLCSVSWVGGYTFGSGTRLTVV.

This clonotype came up a few times. The gene calls are TRBV28 and TRBJ2-3, with a tentative D call TRBD1 (6 bases). V was cut by 4 bases and J by 0 bases, with 8 bases left in between. Germline V gene sequence: CDR1 MDHEN, CDR2 SYDVKM. The CDR3 consists of 14 residues. The CDR3 DNA is TGTGCCAGCAGTTACAGGGTTAGCACAGATACGCAGTATTTT. This sequence encodes CASSYRVSTDTQYF.

This clonotype was observed a few times. Relative to the germline gene, one junction end is altered; a read error may explain this. The chain carries TRBV6-5 and TRBJ1-1; D remains ambiguous. Germline lookup yields CDR1 MNHEY and CDR2 SVGAGI. The CDR3 is made up of 14 amino acids. CDR3 sequence reads: CASSYTGRGTEAFF. The CDR3 nucleotides are TGCGCCAGCAGTTACACGGGTCGGGGCACTGAAGCTTTCTTT.

The sample holds a few counts of this clonotype. This chain links TRBV24-1 with TRBJ1-4; no clear D. V lost 1 base and J lost 8, with 4 bases in between. The CDR3 is 12 residues long. CDR1 and CDR2 from the germline V gene are KGHDR and SFDVKD. For the CDR3, the DNA is TGTGCCACCAGTGATTTCGGCGAAAAACTGTTTTTT. Its protein product is CATSDFGEKLFF.

The V and J genes are TRBV27 and TRBJ2-2, with 7 bases matching TRBD1. The germline V gene encodes CDR1 MNHEY and CDR2 SMNVEV (reference sequence). The CDR3 sequence is 16 residues long. The junction had 6 bases not matched to a gene; V was cut back by 5 bases and J by 0 bases. The CDR3 protein is CASSAGTAPNTGELFF. CDR3 sequence (DNA): TGTGCCAGCAGTGCCGGGACAGCCCCGAACACCGGGGAGCTGTTTTTT.

The CDR3 loop is CSVESGRGRYEQYF. The CDR3 region has the DNA TGCAGCGTTGAGAGTGGCAGGGGACGGTACGAGCAGTACTTC. This sequence joins TRBV29-1 and TRBJ2-7, with a tentative D call TRBD1 (6 bases). Trimming shortened V by 3 bases and J by 4 bases, and 16 bases separated the two germline ends. Per the germline V gene, CDR1 is SQVTM and CDR2 is ANQGSEA. This CDR3 region has 14 residues.

This clonotype was counted between two and nine times. The chain employs TRBV6-5 and TRBJ2-3, with a possible D match to TRBD2 (6 bases). V was trimmed by 2 bases and J by 1 base, leaving 10 bases between them. Germline V lookup: CDR1 MNHEY, CDR2 SVGAGI. This CDR3 spans 15 amino acids. CDR3 protein: CASSYGLAGTDTQYF. DNA for the CDR3: TGTGCCAGCAGTTACGGGTTAGCGGGCACAGATACGCAGTATTTT.

This clonotype showed up just a few times. The V gene is TRBV5-1, the J gene TRBJ2-5; TRBD2 agrees at 7 bases. Trimming at V came to 1 base and at J to 13 bases, leaving 7 bases not matched to a gene. Germline loops: CDR1 SGHRS, CDR2 YFSETQ. The CDR3 spans 12 residues. The CDR3 sequence: CASSLSRGDPYF. As DNA, the CDR3 is TGCGCCAGCAGCTTGTCCCGGGGGGATCCGTACTTC.

V is TRBV7-3 and J is TRBJ2-2; TRBD1 matches at 12 bases. The CDR3 is made up of 16 amino acids. Germline loops: CDR1 SGHTA, CDR2 FQGTGA. With 5 bases clipped from V and 8 bases from J, the junction kept 9 bases outside the gene matches. The CDR3 protein is CASSPIPGQGAGELFF. In DNA form, the CDR3 reads TGTGCCAGCAGCCCCATCCCGGGACAGGGGGCGGGGGAGCTGTTTTTT.

J is TRBJ2-3 and V is TRBV15; no clear D. From germline, CDR1 is LNHNV and CDR2 YYDKDF (reference sequence). V dropped 4 bases and J dropped 2 bases, with 16 bases sitting between them. This CDR3 comprises 16 residues. The CDR3 protein is CATSNPWPTYTDTQYF. CDR3 DNA: TGTGCCACCAGCAATCCGTGGCCGACTTACACAGATACGCAGTATTTT.

The V gene is TRBV5-1, the J gene TRBJ2-3; possible D gene TRBD1, 7 bases. The CDR3 consists of 16 residues. The V end lost 1 base, the J end lost 6 bases, and 18 bases lay between the germline ends. Germline V gene sequence: CDR1 SGHRS, CDR2 YFSETQ. CDR3 amino acids: CASSLLAGTTGDTQYF. The DNA for the CDR3 is TGCGCCAGCAGCTTGCTTGCGGGGACGACAGGGGATACGCAGTATTTT.

This clonotype has only one observation. The gene calls are TRBV15 and TRBJ1-4; D is unresolved. CDR3 length equals 18 residues. From germline, CDR1 is LNHNV and CDR2 YYDKDF (reference sequence). V lost 0 bases to trimming and J lost 6 bases, with 20 bases between them. The CDR3 protein is CATSRDYVSRAKDEKLFF. CDR3 nucleotides: TGTGCCACCAGCAGAGATTACGTCTCCCGGGCCAAAGATGAAAAACTGTTTTTT.

This chain uses TRBV4-1 with TRBJ1-2, with D unclear. Germline loops: CDR1 MGHRA, CDR2 YSYEKL. The CDR3 consists of 15 residues. V dropped 0 bases and J dropped 5 bases, with 13 bases sitting between them. The chain's CDR3 is CASSQDEAGMYGYTF. For the CDR3, the DNA is TGCGCCAGCAGCCAAGATGAGGCCGGGATGTATGGCTACACCTTC.

The V call is TRBV6-2 or TRBV6-3, the J call TRBJ2-5; D is possibly TRBD1 (5 bases). This CDR3 is built from 16 residues. V lost 0 bases and J 5 bases, leaving 16 bases between the germline ends. Germline V lookup: CDR1 MNHEY, CDR2 SVGEGT. CDR3 sequence reads: CASSYSPIGVGETQYF. As DNA, the CDR3 is TGTGCCAGCAGTTACTCGCCCATAGGGGTCGGTGAGACCCAGTACTTC.

This clonotype is a singleton in its sample. The chain recombines TRBV5-5 with TRBJ2-7; possibly TRBD2 for D (6 bases). Trimming removed 4 bases from V and 5 bases from J, with 19 bases in between. Looked up from germline, CDR1 is SGHKS and CDR2 is YYEKEE (reference sequence). The CDR3 has 15 residues. CDR3 sequence reads: CASSLLEGEADEQYF. CDR3 sequence (DNA): TGTGCCAGCAGCCTCCTGGAGGGTGAGGCGGACGAGCAGTACTTC.

This clonotype has a handful of counts. This chain connects TRBV7-8 to TRBJ1-5, with D possibly TRBD1 on 6 matching bases. The CDR3 spans 14 residues. The V gene lost 7 bases and the J gene lost 2 bases, with 12 bases spanning the gap. CDR1 is SGHVS and CDR2 is FQNEAQ in the germline V gene. For the CDR3, the DNA is TGTGCCAGCACCAAACAGGGAGGCAATCAGCCCCAGCATTTT. Translating gives CASTKQGGNQPQHF.

As regards this clonotype: At one boundary the junction diverges from the germline segment, which might be a read error. V usage is TRBV11-2 and J usage is TRBJ2-7, with D possibly being TRBD1 (6 bases). Germline V gene lookup returns CDR1 SGHAT and CDR2 FQNNGV. The CDR3 sequence is 11 residues long. The CDR3 DNA reads TGTGCCCGCAGCTTAGGGGGAGAGCAGTACTTC. As protein: CARSLGGEQYF.

The chain combines TRBV9 with TRBJ1-5; a weak D match, TRBD1 (5 bases). Trimming removed 0 bases from V and 5 bases from J, with 18 bases in between. Germline V gene lookup returns CDR1 SGDLS and CDR2 YYNGEE. This CDR3 region has 17 residues. For the CDR3, the DNA is TGTGCCAGCAGCGTAGAGTTCTTCGGCAGGGTCCATCAGCCCCAGCATTTT. It yields the protein CASSVEFFGRVHQPQHF.

This clonotype has only a few counts. The chain has TRBV20-1 and TRBJ1-2; the D is unclear. CDR1 is DFQATT and CDR2 is SNEGSKA in the germline V gene (reference sequence). Trimming took off 6 bases at V and 3 bases at J, with 17 bases between the two ends. This CDR3 has 14 amino acids. CDR3 nucleotides: TGCAGTGCGAGCGCCGCCTTTGGTGACTATGGCTACACCTTC. Translated: CSASAAFGDYGYTF.

The chain joins TRBV2 to TRBJ1-1; TRBD1 matches at 7 bases. In germline, CDR1 is SNHLY, CDR2 FYNNEI. V was pared by 6 bases and J by 0 bases, with 7 bases of the junction left unmatched. This CDR3 has 15 amino acids. This chain's CDR3 is CASSTDRAMNTEAFF. CDR3 DNA: TGTGCCAGCAGCACCGACAGGGCCATGAACACTGAAGCTTTCTTT.

This clonotype showed up just a few times. The V gene is TRBV7-2, the J gene TRBJ2-1; D possibly corresponds to TRBD1 (6 bases). Trimming pared 6 bases from V and 3 bases from J, leaving 15 bases between. Germline CDR1 SGHTA, CDR2 FQGNSA. The CDR3 has 15 residues. The CDR3 region is CASRTRTAYYNEQFF. CDR3 bases: TGTGCCAGCAGAACCAGGACAGCGTACTACAATGAGCAGTTCTTC.

This clonotype was detected only a few times. The chain joins TRBV20-1 to TRBJ2-1; 9 nucleotides agree with TRBD2. Germline values: CDR1 DFQATT, CDR2 SNEGSKA (reference sequence). The CDR3 loop spans 10 amino acids. The CDR3 protein is CRAAGGGQFF. In DNA, the CDR3 is TGCAGAGCGGCGGGAGGGGGGCAGTTCTTC.

The chain is built from TRBV20-1 and TRBJ1-6, with D possibly matching TRBD1 (5 bases). The germline gives CDR1 DFQATT, CDR2 SNEGSKA (reference sequence). V gave up 3 bases and J gave up 14 bases, with 20 bases separating them. The CDR3 is 14 residues long. Written as DNA, the CDR3 is TGCAGTGCTAGGGTCATGAGAGGGGCCTTATCCCTCCACTTT. Translating gives CSARVMRGALSLHF.

This clonotype was counted a few times. The CDR3 sequence is CASSRLADSYNEQFF. The CDR3 DNA reads as TGTGCCAGCAGTAGACTAGCGGACTCCTACAATGAGCAGTTCTTC. J is TRBJ2-1 and V is TRBV12-3 or TRBV12-4; 9 bases are a match to TRBD2. J lost 0 bases, V lost 5 bases, and 2 bases had no gene match. This CDR3 has 15 residues.

The V call is TRBV10-3, the J call TRBJ1-6; TRBD1 agrees at 7 bases. There are 14 residues in the CDR3. After removal of 1 base from V and 7 bases from J, the junction contained 1 base not matched to a gene. The germline V gene has CDR1 ENHRY and CDR2 SYGVKD. CDR3 sequence: CAISELDRNSPLHF. The CDR3 region has the DNA TGTGCCATCAGTGAGTTGGACAGGAATTCACCCCTCCACTTT.

This clonotype was counted at least ten times. This chain joins TRBV20-1 and TRBJ2-7; TRBD1 aligns across 7 bases. Trimming at V came to 6 bases and at J to 1 base, leaving 9 bases not matched to a gene. The germline CDR1 and CDR2 sequences are DFQATT and SNEGSKA (reference sequence). The CDR3 consists of 14 residues. CDR3 residues: CSAGFRTGSYEQYF. The CDR3 DNA is TGCAGTGCGGGATTCAGGACAGGTTCCTACGAGCAGTACTTC.